The clone carrying this T cell receptor beta chain was detected once. Its antigen is currently unknown. The data belong to a study of hypomethylating agent response in myelodysplastic syndrome. Study-wide context: Hypomethylating treatment was azacitidine in about 70% of the 11, decitabine in 3 of 11. Responders were about six patients with complete response or hematologic improvement; 4 or 5 were non-responders. Response meant complete response or hematologic improvement; all other patients were non-responders.

Findings and limits, study-wide: Across all patients and within response groups, hypomethylating treatment left richness, diversity and clonality without significant change.

Germline CDR1 and CDR2: MNHEY and SVGAGI. V shed 7 bases and J shed 8 bases, with 17 bases lying between them. This CDR3 is 13 amino acids long. Here immunoSEQ multiplex PCR was the method, and the copy in TCRdb shows in-frame clones only, minus some. Seen here are 6,000 to 6,500 clones, 65% to 85% observed once, and the top ten hold over 20%. This receptor was obtained from a human donor with myelodysplastic syndrome. The J gene is TRBJ1-2, the V gene TRBV6-5; TRBD1 might be the D (5 bases). Sequenced material: bone marrow, taken before or after starting hypomethylating agent treatment for myelodysplastic syndrome (not recorded which). CDR3 sequence reads: CASIGIFQGGYTF. CDR3 nucleotides: TGTGCCAGCATTGGGATCTTTCAGGGAGGCTACACCTTC.